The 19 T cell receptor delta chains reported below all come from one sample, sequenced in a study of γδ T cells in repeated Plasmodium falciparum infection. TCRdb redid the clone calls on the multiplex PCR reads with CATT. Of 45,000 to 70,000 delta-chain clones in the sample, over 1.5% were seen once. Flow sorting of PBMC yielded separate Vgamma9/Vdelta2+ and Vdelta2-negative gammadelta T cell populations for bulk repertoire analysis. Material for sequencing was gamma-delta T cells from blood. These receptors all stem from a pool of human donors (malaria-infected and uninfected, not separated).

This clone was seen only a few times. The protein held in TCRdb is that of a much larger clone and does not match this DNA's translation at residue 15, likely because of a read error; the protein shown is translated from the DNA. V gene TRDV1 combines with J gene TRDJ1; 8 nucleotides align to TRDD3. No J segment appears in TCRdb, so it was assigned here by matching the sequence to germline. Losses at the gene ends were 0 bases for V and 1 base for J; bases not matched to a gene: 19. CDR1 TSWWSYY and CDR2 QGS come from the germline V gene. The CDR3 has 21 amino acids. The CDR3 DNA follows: TGTGCTCTTGGGGAACTCAAGCCCCACGGCGGGGATACAAGGTGCACCGATAAACTCATCTTT. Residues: CALGELKPHGGDTRCTDKLIF.

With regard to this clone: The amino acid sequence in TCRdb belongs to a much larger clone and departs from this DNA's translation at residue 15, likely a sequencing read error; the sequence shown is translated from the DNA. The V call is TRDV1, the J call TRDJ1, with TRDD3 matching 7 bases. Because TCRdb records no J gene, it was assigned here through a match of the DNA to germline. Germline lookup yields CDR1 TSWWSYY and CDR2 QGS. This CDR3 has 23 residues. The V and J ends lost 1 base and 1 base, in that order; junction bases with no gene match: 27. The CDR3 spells CALGEPNASRRFFYRGITDKLIF. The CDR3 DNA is TGTGCTCTTGGGGAACCTAACGCTTCCCGGAGATTCTTCTACCGGGGGATCACCGATAAACTCATCTTT.

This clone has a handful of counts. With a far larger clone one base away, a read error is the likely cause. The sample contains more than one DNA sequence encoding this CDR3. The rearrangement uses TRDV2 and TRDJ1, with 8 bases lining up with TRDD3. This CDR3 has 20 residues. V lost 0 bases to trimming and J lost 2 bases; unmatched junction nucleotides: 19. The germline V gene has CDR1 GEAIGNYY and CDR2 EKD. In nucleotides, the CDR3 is TGTGCCTGTGACACCGTGAGCTTTGGGGGGATAAGCGAGGGGACCGATAAACTCATCTTT. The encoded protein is CACDTVSFGGISEGTDKLIF.

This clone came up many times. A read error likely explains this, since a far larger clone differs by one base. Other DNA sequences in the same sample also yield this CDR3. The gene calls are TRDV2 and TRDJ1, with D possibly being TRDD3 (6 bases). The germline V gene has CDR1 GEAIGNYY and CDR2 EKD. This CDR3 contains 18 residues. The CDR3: CACDTVRGTQLYTDKLIF. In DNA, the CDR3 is TGTGCTTGTGACACCGTCCGGGGGACCCAATTGTACACCGATAAACTCATCTTT.

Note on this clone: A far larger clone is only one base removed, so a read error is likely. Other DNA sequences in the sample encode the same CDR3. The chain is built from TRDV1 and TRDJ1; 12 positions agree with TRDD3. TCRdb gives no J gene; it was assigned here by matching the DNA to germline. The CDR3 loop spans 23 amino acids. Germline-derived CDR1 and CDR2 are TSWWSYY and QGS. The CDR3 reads CALGKVPYSFFLGDTRGTDKLIF. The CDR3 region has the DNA TGTGCCCTTGGGAAGGTCCCCTACTCTTTCTTCCTGGGGGATACGAGGGGGACCGATAAACTCATCTTT.

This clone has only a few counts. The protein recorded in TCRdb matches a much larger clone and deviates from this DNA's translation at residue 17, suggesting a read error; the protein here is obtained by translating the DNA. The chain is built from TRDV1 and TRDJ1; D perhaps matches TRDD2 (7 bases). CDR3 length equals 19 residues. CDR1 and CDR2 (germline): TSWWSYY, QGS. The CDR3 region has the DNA TGTGCTCTTGGGCCGCCCTTCCTCGGGCACCGAAATATTCCCTTAAAACCCATCTTT. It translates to CALGPPFLGHRNIPLKPIF.

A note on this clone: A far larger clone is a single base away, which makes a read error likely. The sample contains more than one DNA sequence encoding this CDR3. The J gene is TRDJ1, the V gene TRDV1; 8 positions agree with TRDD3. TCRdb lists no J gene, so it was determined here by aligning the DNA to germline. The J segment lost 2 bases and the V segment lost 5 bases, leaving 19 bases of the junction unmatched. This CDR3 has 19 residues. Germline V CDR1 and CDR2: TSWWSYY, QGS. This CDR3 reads CALGPRGGGDNGGTDKLIF. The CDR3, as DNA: TGTGCTCTTGGGCCACGTGGCGGGGGGGATAATGGCGGGACCGATAAACTCATCTTT.

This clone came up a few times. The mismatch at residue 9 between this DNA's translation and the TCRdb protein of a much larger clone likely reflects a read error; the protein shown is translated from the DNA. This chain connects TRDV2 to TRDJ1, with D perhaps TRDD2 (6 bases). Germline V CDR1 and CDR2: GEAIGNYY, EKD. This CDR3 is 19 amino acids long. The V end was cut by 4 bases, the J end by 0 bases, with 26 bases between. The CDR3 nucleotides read TGTGCCTGTGATAATCCCGCCTTCCCTGACTGCGGGTACACCGATAAACTCATCTTT. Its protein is CACDNPAFPDCGYTDKLIF.

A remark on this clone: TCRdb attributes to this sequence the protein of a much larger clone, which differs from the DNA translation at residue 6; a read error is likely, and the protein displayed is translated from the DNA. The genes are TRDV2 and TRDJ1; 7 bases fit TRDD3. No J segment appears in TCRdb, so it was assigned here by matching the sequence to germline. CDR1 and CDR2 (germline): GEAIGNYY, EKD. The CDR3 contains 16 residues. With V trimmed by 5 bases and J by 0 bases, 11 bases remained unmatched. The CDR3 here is CACVSAGGLYTDKLIF. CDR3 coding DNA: TGTGCCTGTGTCAGTGCTGGGGGGTTGTACACCGATAAACTCATCTTT.

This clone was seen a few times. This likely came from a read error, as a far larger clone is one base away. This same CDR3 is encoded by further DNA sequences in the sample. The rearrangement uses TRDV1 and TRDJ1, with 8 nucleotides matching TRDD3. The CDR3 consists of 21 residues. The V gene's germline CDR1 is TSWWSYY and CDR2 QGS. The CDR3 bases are TGTGCCCTTGGGGAATCACTGTCCTACGGGCCCCTCTGGGGGAGATTCGATAAACTCATCTTT. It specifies CALGESLSYGPLWGRFDKLIF.

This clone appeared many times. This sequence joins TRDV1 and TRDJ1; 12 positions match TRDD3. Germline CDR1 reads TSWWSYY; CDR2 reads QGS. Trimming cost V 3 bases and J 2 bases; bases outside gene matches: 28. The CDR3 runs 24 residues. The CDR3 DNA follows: TGTGCTCTTGGGGATCTATACCTTTCTAATTGCGGTACTGGGGGATACAGGGGGACCGATAAACTCATCTTT. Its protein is CALGDLYLSNCGTGGYRGTDKLIF.

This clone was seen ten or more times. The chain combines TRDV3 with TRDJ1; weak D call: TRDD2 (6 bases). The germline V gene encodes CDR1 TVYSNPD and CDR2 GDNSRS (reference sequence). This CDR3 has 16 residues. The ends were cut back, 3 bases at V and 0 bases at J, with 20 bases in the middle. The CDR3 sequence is CAFAGLPPFNTDKLIF. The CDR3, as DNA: TGTGCCTTCGCCGGCCTTCCGCCCTTCAACACCGATAAACTCATCTTT.

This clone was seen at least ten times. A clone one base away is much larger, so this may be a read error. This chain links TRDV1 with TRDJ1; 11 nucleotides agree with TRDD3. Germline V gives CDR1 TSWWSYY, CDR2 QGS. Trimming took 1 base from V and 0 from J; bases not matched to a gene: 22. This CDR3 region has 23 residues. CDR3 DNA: TGTGCTCTTGGGGAACCAAGGCTAGAAGGCATGGGTCTGGGGGATACAGACACCGATAAACTCATCTTT. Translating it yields CALGEPRLEGMGLGDTDTDKLIF.

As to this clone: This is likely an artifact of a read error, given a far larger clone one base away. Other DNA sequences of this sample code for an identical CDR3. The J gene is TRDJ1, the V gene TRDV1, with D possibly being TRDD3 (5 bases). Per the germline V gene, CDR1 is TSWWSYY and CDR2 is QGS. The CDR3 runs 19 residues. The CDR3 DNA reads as TGCGCTCTTGGGGAAGGACCGGCTCCGCTCCGATCCAGGGCCGATAAACTCATCTTT. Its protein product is CALGEGPAPLRSRADKLIF.

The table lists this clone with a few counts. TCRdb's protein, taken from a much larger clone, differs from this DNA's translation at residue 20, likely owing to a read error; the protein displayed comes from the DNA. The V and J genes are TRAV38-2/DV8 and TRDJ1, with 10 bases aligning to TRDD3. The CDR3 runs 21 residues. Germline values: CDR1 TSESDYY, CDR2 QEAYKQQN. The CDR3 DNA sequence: TGTGCTTATAGGAGCTTCTCCGATCCTGGGGAGAAGTGGGGGATACACCCAAAACTCACCTTT. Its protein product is CAYRSFSDPGEKWGIHPKLTF.

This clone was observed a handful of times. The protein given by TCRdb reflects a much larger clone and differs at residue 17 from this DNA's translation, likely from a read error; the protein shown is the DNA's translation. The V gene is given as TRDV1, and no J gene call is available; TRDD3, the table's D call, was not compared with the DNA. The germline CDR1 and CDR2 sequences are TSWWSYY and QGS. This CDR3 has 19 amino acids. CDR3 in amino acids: CALGEEVLRAWGLEVKPIF. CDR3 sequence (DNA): TGTGCTCTTGGGGAAGAAGTCCTACGGGCCTGGGGGCTTGAAGTTAAACCCATCTTT.

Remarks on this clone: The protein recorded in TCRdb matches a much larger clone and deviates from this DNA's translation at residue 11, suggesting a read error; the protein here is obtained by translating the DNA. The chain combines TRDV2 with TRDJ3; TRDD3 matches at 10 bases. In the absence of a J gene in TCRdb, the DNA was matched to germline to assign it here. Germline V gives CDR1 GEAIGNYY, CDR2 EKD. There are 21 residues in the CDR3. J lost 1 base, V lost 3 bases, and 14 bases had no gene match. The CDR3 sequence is CACDSTLLGDARSWDTRQMFF. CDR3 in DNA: TGTGCCTGTGACTCTACCTTACTGGGGGATGCTAGGTCCTGGGACACCCGACAGATGTTTTTC.

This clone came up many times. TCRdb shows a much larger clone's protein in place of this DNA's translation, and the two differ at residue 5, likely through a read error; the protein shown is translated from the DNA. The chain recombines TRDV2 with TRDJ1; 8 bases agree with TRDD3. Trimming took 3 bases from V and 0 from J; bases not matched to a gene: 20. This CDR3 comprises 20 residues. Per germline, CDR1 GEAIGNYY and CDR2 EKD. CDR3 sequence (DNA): TGTGCCTGTGACGCTCTTCCCGGGACTGGGGGTCTACTGGACACCGATAAACTCATCTTT. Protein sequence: CACDALPGTGGLLDTDKLIF.

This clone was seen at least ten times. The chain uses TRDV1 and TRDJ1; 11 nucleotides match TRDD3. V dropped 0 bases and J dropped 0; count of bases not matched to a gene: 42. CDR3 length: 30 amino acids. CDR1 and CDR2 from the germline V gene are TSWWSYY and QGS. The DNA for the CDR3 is TGTGCTCTTGGGGAACTGGGACTACTAACGCACTCCTACGAAGGGCCCTGGGGGATACCCCATGGTAGGTACACCGATAAACTCATCTTT. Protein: CALGELGLLTHSYEGPWGIPHGRYTDKLIF.